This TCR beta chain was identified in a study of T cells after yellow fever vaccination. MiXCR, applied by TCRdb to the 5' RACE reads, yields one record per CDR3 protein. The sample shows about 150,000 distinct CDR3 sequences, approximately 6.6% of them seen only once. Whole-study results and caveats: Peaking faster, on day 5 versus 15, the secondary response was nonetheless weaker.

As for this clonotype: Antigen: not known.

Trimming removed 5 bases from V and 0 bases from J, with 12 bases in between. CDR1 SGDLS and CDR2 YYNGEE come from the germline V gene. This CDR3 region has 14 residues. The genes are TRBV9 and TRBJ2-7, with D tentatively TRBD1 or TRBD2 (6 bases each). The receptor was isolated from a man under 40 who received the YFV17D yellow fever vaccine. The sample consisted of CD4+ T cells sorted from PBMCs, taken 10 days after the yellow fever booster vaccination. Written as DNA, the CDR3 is TGTGCCAGCAGTAGGGGGGTCGTCTCCTACGAGCAGTACTTC. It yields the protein CASSRGVVSYEQYF.